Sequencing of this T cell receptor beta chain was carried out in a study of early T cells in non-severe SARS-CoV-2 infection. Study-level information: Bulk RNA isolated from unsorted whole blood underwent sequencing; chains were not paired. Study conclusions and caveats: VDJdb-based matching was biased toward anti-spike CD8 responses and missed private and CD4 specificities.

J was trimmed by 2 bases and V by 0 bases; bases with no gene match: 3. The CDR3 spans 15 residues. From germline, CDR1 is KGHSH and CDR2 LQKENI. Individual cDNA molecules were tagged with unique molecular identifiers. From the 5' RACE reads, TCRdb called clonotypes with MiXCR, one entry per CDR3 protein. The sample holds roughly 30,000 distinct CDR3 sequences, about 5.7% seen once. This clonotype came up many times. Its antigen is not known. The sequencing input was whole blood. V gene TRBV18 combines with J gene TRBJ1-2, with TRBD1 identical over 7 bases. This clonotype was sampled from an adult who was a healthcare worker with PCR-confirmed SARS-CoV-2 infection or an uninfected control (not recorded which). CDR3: CASSPPTGLNYGYTF. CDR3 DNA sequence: TGTGCCAGCTCACCACCGACAGGGCTCAACTATGGCTACACCTTC.